The rows below give T cell receptor beta chains drawn from one sample of a study of T-cell memory formation after mild COVID-19. TCRdb re-called the 5' RACE reads through MiXCR, storing one row per CDR3 protein. The sample yields roughly 180,000 distinct CDR3 sequences, 15% to 20% seen once. The sequencing input was PBMCs or a T cell subset sorted from them (not recorded which). These receptors came from a man younger than 30 who had mild COVID-19 (a few samples of this study predate the infection). Cell type and time point are not known. CDR3s include the opening cysteine and the closing phenylalanine or tryptophan.

V: TRBV20-1; CDR3: CSAPRTLYDWDNEQFF
V: TRBV12-3/TRBV12-4; CDR3: CASRPEGVDIQYF
V: TRBV5-1; CDR3: CASSFTGGGGAGNSPLHF
V: TRBV6-2/TRBV6-3; CDR3: CASSKEGSGNTIYF
V: TRBV7-3; CDR3: CASSRGGLAGQETQYF
V: TRBV7-2; CDR3: CASSFWANVLTF
V: TRBV20-1; CDR3: CSVHANYGYTF
V: TRBV2; CDR3: CASSVRDTIYF
V: TRBV29-1; CDR3: CSVDPGETQYF
V: TRBV19; CDR3: CASSIGNYEQYF
V: TRBV20-1; CDR3: CSVAPRGYGYTF
V: TRBV6-5; CDR3: CASSYWGGSAEAFF
V: TRBV3-1; CDR3: CASSQEVRTGVGGTEAFF
V: TRBV10-2; CDR3: CASTRQGGSGYTF
V: TRBV28; CDR3: CASRLASGYTF
V: TRBV3-1; CDR3: CASSQDTGGTYGYTF
V: TRBV18; CDR3: CASSRRTGGEKLFF
V: TRBV25-1; CDR3: CASSMLGSPSTDTQYF
V: TRBV5-1; CDR3: CASSSSGGLSYNEQFF
V: TRBV6-1; CDR3: CASSGGQDFSQPQHF
V: TRBV20-1; CDR3: CSARVRVGTEAFF
V: TRBV20-1; CDR3: CSARKAGGRGTDTQYF
V: TRBV21-1; CDR3: CTVPTNEKLFF
V: TRBV29-1; CDR3: CSVVPGDTEAFF
V: TRBV4-3; CDR3: CASSQDQQGRKLFF
V: TRBV18; CDR3: CASSPLSQGDSPLHF
V: TRBV5-7; CDR3: CASSLKGCEKLFF
V: TRBV5-1; CDR3: CASSLDTFGNTEAFF
V: TRBV7-2; CDR3: CASSTRRGGFAGELFF
V: TRBV5-1; CDR3: CASRPRLLSYNEQFF
V: TRBV3-1; CDR3: CASSQVGTTQETQYF
V: TRBV4-3; CDR3: CASSPTGSYGYTF
V: TRBV20-1; CDR3: CSARDVGAETQYF
V: TRBV7-2; CDR3: CASSPMAGLNQPQHF
V: TRBV6-1; CDR3: CASSEWVSRLNTEAFF
V: TRBV12-3/TRBV12-4; CDR3: CASTGRLAKNIQYF
V: TRBV5-1; CDR3: CASSLAPGQGATEAFF
V: TRBV9; CDR3: CASSPRAGAGTGELFF
V: TRBV28; CDR3: CASSLDTQYF
V: TRBV7-2; CDR3: CASSLVVWGKKNYGYTF
V: TRBV20-1; CDR3: CSALLHRVGEQYF
V: TRBV29-1; CDR3: CSADVYGLGYTF
V: TRBV29-1; CDR3: CSVRSAPGDEKLFF
V: TRBV7-9; CDR3: CASSFWAVDYGYTF
V: TRBV7-2; CDR3: CASRRLADSNEQFF
V: TRBV6-2/TRBV6-3; CDR3: CAFGGGPRRETGELFF